This TCR beta chain comes out of a study of Graves' ophthalmopathy and Graves' hyperthyroidism. Study-level results: The study's model predicted ophthalmopathy progression at approximately 71% sensitivity and about 78% specificity.

CDR1 and CDR2 (germline): MNHNS, SASEGT. The CDR3 sequence is 15 residues long. The V and J ends lost 5 bases and 4 bases respectively, with 17 bases between them. RNA transcripts yielded amplified TCR beta CDR3 regions. RT-PCR with HTBI primers came first, then second-round multiplex PCR. Each CDR3 protein is one row after TCRdb ran MiXCR on the multiplex PCR reads. The sample records about 740,000 distinct CDR3 sequences, roughly 40% being singletons. This clonotype has just one count. Its antigen is not identified. The rearrangement joins TRBV6-1 to TRBJ1-2, with D unclear. The sample comprised peripheral blood. The source of this sequence is an adult man with Graves' ophthalmopathy. CDR3 protein: CASSYSWSSSYGYTF. The CDR3 coding sequence is TGTGCCAGCAGTTACTCTTGGTCATCCTCCTATGGCTACACCTTC.